These T cell receptor beta chains were read from a single sample in a study of metastatic and nonmetastatic thyroid tumors. TCRdb re-called clones via MiXCR from the PCR reads. This sample has approximately 20,000 clones, with 16% found just once. Sequenced input: blood. Receptors were obtained from a male donor with papillary thyroid cancer or a benign thyroid nodule (not recorded which). Some clones in this sample may be carry-over from other donors' samples. CDR3s include the opening cysteine and the closing phenylalanine or tryptophan. A D gene is named only where the DNA matches it firmly. Expanded clones are given a class, and other clones once, few, many or no size at all.

cdr3_length: 15; d_call: -; j_call: TRBJ1-1; clone_size: -; v_call: TRBV9; cdr3_nt: TGTGCCAGCAGCGAGGGAGGGACATTGAACACTGAAGCTTTCTTT; cdr3_aa: CASSEGGTLNTEAFF
cdr3_length: 13; d_call: -; j_call: TRBJ1-1; clone_size: many; v_call: TRBV7-2; cdr3_nt: TGTGCCAGCAGCTTCGGGACTTTCACTGAAGCTTTCTTT; cdr3_aa: CASSFGTFTEAFF
cdr3_length: 15; d_call: -; j_call: TRBJ2-2; clone_size: -; v_call: TRBV9; cdr3_nt: TGTGCCAGCAGCGTAGGGTTGAGGAACACCGGGGACCTGTTGTTT; cdr3_aa: CASSVGLRNTGDLLF
cdr3_length: 14; d_call: TRBD1; j_call: TRBJ2-2; clone_size: many; v_call: TRBV5-6; cdr3_nt: TGTGCCAGCAGCATGGGACAGCAAACCGGGGAGCTGTTTTTT; cdr3_aa: CASSMGQQTGELFF
cdr3_length: 16; d_call: TRBD1; j_call: TRBJ1-2; clone_size: many; v_call: TRBV28; cdr3_nt: TGTGCCAGCAGTATTCCCGAGGGCAGGGGGTGGTTCGGCTACACCTTC; cdr3_aa: CASSIPEGRGWFGYTF
cdr3_length: 16; d_call: -; j_call: TRBJ2-2; clone_size: many; v_call: TRBV2; cdr3_nt: TGTGCCAGCAGCCCTGACAGGTTAGCGAACACCGGGGAGCTGTTTTTT; cdr3_aa: CASSPDRLANTGELFF
cdr3_length: 15; d_call: -; j_call: TRBJ2-1; clone_size: few; v_call: TRBV2; cdr3_nt: TGTGCCAGCTGTAGAGGGGTGTCGTTAGTTGATGAGCAGTTCTTC; cdr3_aa: CASCRGVSLVDEQFF
cdr3_length: 12; d_call: -; j_call: TRBJ2-5; clone_size: many; v_call: TRBV7-2; cdr3_nt: TGTGCCAGCAGCTTAGATACCGGGACCGAGCGGTTC; cdr3_aa: CASSLDTGTERF
cdr3_length: 14; d_call: TRBD1; j_call: TRBJ1-6; clone_size: -; v_call: TRBV7-6; cdr3_nt: TGTGCCAGCAGCTCGGACAGGGGAAATTCACCCCTCCACTTT; cdr3_aa: CASSSDRGNSPLHF
cdr3_length: 12; d_call: -; j_call: TRBJ1-2; clone_size: many; v_call: TRBV12-5; cdr3_nt: TGTGCTAGTTCGATCGAAGCCTATGGCTACACCTTC; cdr3_aa: CASSIEAYGYTF
cdr3_length: 15; d_call: -; j_call: TRBJ2-1; clone_size: -; v_call: TRBV7-3; cdr3_nt: TGTGCCAGCAGCTTATCTAACGGGATATACAATGAGCAATTCTTC; cdr3_aa: CASSLSNGIYNEQFF
cdr3_length: 13; d_call: -; j_call: TRBJ2-5; clone_size: -; v_call: TRBV15; cdr3_nt: TGTGCCACCAGCAGGTACGGAGGGGAGACCCAGTACTTC; cdr3_aa: CATSRYGGETQYF
cdr3_length: 14; d_call: -; j_call: TRBJ1-5; clone_size: many; v_call: TRBV12-3/TRBV12-4; cdr3_nt: TGTGCCAGCACCATGGGGTCAGGGAATGGGCCCCAGCATTTT; cdr3_aa: CASTMGSGNGPQHF
cdr3_length: 18; d_call: TRBD2; j_call: TRBJ2-2; clone_size: many; v_call: TRBV3-1; cdr3_nt: TGTGCCAGCAGCCAATCGAGGACTAGCGGGAGTTTGGTCGGGGAGCTGTTTTTT; cdr3_aa: CASSQSRTSGSLVGELFF
cdr3_length: 12; d_call: -; j_call: TRBJ1-5; clone_size: many; v_call: TRBV10-3; cdr3_nt: TGTGCCATCAGTCCGATCAATCAGCCCCAGCATTTT; cdr3_aa: CAISPINQPQHF
cdr3_length: 17; d_call: -; j_call: TRBJ1-3; clone_size: many; v_call: TRBV9; cdr3_nt: TGTGCCAGCAGCCCCCAAATTGACGGCGCCTCTGGAAACACCATATATTTT; cdr3_aa: CASSPQIDGASGNTIYF
cdr3_length: 14; d_call: -; j_call: TRBJ2-1; clone_size: many; v_call: TRBV20-1; cdr3_nt: TGCAGTGTTATCCTCGGGGACCCGTGGAATGAGCAGTTCTTC; cdr3_aa: CSVILGDPWNEQFF
cdr3_length: 15; d_call: TRBD2; j_call: TRBJ2-7; clone_size: -; v_call: TRBV19; cdr3_nt: TGTGCAAGTAGTGCCAAGCGGGAGGCCTCCTACGAGCAGTACTTC; cdr3_aa: CASSAKREASYEQYF
cdr3_length: 13; d_call: TRBD1; j_call: TRBJ1-5; clone_size: few; v_call: TRBV10-3; cdr3_nt: TGTGCCATTGGGACAGCCCTCAATCAGCCCCAGCATTTT; cdr3_aa: CAIGTALNQPQHF
cdr3_length: 13; d_call: -; j_call: TRBJ1-2; clone_size: many; v_call: TRBV28; cdr3_nt: TGTGCCAGCAGTGGACAGTTTAACTATGGCTACACCTTC; cdr3_aa: CASSGQFNYGYTF
cdr3_length: 13; d_call: TRBD1; j_call: TRBJ1-1; clone_size: -; v_call: TRBV11-3; cdr3_nt: TGTGCCAGCAGCTTTGACAGGGCTCCCGAAGCTTTCTTT; cdr3_aa: CASSFDRAPEAFF
cdr3_length: 13; d_call: -; j_call: TRBJ1-1; clone_size: many; v_call: TRBV11-3; cdr3_nt: TGTGCCAGCAGCTTAGATCCGGGAACTGAAGCTTTCTTT; cdr3_aa: CASSLDPGTEAFF
cdr3_length: 14; d_call: TRBD2; j_call: TRBJ2-1; clone_size: medium-sized; v_call: TRBV20-1; cdr3_nt: TGCAGTGCCCTAAGGACTAGCGGGGGGTATGAGCAGTTCTTC; cdr3_aa: CSALRTSGGYEQFF
cdr3_length: 13; d_call: -; j_call: TRBJ2-5; clone_size: many; v_call: TRBV7-8; cdr3_nt: TGTGCCAGCAGCCAAAATTACCGAGAGACCCAGTACTTC; cdr3_aa: CASSQNYRETQYF
cdr3_length: 13; d_call: -; j_call: TRBJ2-7; clone_size: many; v_call: TRBV28; cdr3_nt: TGTGCCAGCAGTCAAACTTATTTACGAGGGCAGTACTTC; cdr3_aa: CASSQTYLRGQYF
cdr3_length: 18; d_call: -; j_call: TRBJ1-1; clone_size: few; v_call: TRBV6-2/TRBV6-3; cdr3_nt: TGTGCCAGCAGTTCCTACAGGAGTACCCCCCCGGGAAACACTGAAGCTTTCTTT; cdr3_aa: CASSSYRSTPPGNTEAFF
cdr3_length: 12; d_call: -; j_call: TRBJ2-2; clone_size: -; v_call: TRBV20-1; cdr3_nt: TGCAGTGCTAGAGAATACACCGGGGAGATCTTTTTT; cdr3_aa: CSAREYTGEIFF
cdr3_length: 15; d_call: TRBD1; j_call: TRBJ1-5; clone_size: -; v_call: TRBV20-1; cdr3_nt: TGCAGTGCCTATAATCCGGGACAGGACAATCAGCCCCAGCATTTT; cdr3_aa: CSAYNPGQDNQPQHF
cdr3_length: 13; d_call: -; j_call: TRBJ2-3; clone_size: many; v_call: TRBV5-6; cdr3_nt: TGTGCCAGCAGCTTGCGCGGCACAGATACGCAGTATTTT; cdr3_aa: CASSLRGTDTQYF
cdr3_length: 15; d_call: -; j_call: TRBJ2-1; clone_size: -; v_call: TRBV5-1; cdr3_nt: TGCGCCAGCAGCTTGTTTTCGTCCCTCCCCAATGAGCAGTTCTTC; cdr3_aa: CASSLFSSLPNEQFF
cdr3_length: 15; d_call: -; j_call: TRBJ1-1; clone_size: many; v_call: TRBV12-3/TRBV12-4; cdr3_nt: TGTGCCAGCAGTTCCCACCTTCGACACTTCACTGAAGCTTTCTTT; cdr3_aa: CASSSHLRHFTEAFF
cdr3_length: 16; d_call: -; j_call: TRBJ2-1; clone_size: many; v_call: TRBV5-1; cdr3_nt: TGCGCCAGCAGCTTGGCTCCCAGGGCGCTTTACAATGAGCAGTTCTTC; cdr3_aa: CASSLAPRALYNEQFF
cdr3_length: 18; d_call: -; j_call: TRBJ2-7; clone_size: -; v_call: TRBV6-2/TRBV6-3; cdr3_nt: TGTGCCAGCATACTCGGGACAGGTGGAGCGGGAGTGCCTGGCGAGCAGTACTTC; cdr3_aa: CASILGTGGAGVPGEQYF
cdr3_length: 15; d_call: -; j_call: TRBJ1-2; clone_size: -; v_call: TRBV20-1; cdr3_nt: TGCAGTGCTACAGCTACAGGTATCTGGGAATATGGCTACACCTTC; cdr3_aa: CSATATGIWEYGYTF
cdr3_length: 15; d_call: -; j_call: TRBJ1-1; clone_size: many; v_call: TRBV18; cdr3_nt: TGTGCCAGCTCACCATCTAGACCCTTGAACACTGAAGCTTTCTTT; cdr3_aa: CASSPSRPLNTEAFF
cdr3_length: 17; d_call: TRBD2; j_call: TRBJ2-7; clone_size: many; v_call: TRBV9; cdr3_nt: TGTGCCAGCAGCGTAGTTATCATTGGGACTAGTTACTACGAGCAGTACTTC; cdr3_aa: CASSVVIIGTSYYEQYF
cdr3_length: 15; d_call: -; j_call: TRBJ1-5; clone_size: many; v_call: TRBV9; cdr3_nt: TGTGCCAGCAGCGTAGGGGAAGGGATATGGCAGCCCCAGCATTTT; cdr3_aa: CASSVGEGIWQPQHF
cdr3_length: 16; d_call: -; j_call: TRBJ2-7; clone_size: medium-sized; v_call: TRBV5-1; cdr3_nt: TGCGCCAGCAGCTTTGGGGGGCGACGGAGCCGCTACGAGCAGTACTTC; cdr3_aa: CASSFGGRRSRYEQYF
cdr3_length: 13; d_call: -; j_call: TRBJ2-3; clone_size: many; v_call: TRBV24-1; cdr3_nt: TGTGCCACCAGTACAGGGTTCACAGATACGCAGTATTTT; cdr3_aa: CATSTGFTDTQYF
cdr3_length: 14; d_call: -; j_call: TRBJ1-2; clone_size: many; v_call: TRBV19; cdr3_nt: TGTGCCAGTAGTGTCGGACATACTAACTATGGCTACACCTTC; cdr3_aa: CASSVGHTNYGYTF